The 5 T cell receptor beta chains reported below all come from one sample, sequenced in a study of blood T cells in healthy people across ages. A J-beta primer mix and a sample-barcoded 5' primer were used in a second PCR of about 7 to 11 cycles. TCRdb reprocessed the 5' RACE reads with MiXCR, giving one entry per CDR3 protein. The sample yields about 930,000 distinct CDR3 sequences, 25% to 30% seen once. The sample was also linked to a second study, of T cells of mothers and their children.

Input material: blood. These receptors all come from a woman between 40 and 50 years old in good health.

This clonotype was seen a few times. The chain combines TRBV20-1 with TRBJ1-1, with 9 bases matching TRBD1. V lost 3 bases and J lost 0; bases outside the gene matches: 5. Germline V gives CDR1 DFQATT, CDR2 SNEGSKA (reference sequence). The CDR3 sequence is 15 residues long. CDR3 coding DNA: TGCAGTGCTAGGGGGACAGGGAACATGAACACTGAAGCTTTCTTT. Residues: CSARGTGNMNTEAFF.

This clonotype has a handful of counts. The chain recombines TRBV9 with TRBJ2-5; D gene unclear. Germline values: CDR1 SGDLS, CDR2 YYNGEE. V was shortened by 3 bases and J by 2 bases, with 14 bases between the two germline ends. The CDR3 spans 15 residues. The CDR3 region has the DNA TGTGCCAGCAGCGCCGGCGGACGAGTACAAGAGACCCAGTACTTC. Its protein product is CASSAGGRVQETQYF.

This clonotype was found a few times. This chain uses TRBV10-3 with TRBJ1-5, with D perhaps matching TRBD1 (5 bases). Trimming took 0 bases from V and 5 from J, leaving 11 bases between them. Germline V gene lookup returns CDR1 ENHRY and CDR2 SYGVKD. The CDR3 loop spans 15 amino acids. The CDR3 sequence: CAISESGGTDQPQHF. CDR3 in DNA: TGTGCCATCAGTGAGTCCGGAGGGACCGATCAGCCCCAGCATTTT.

The rearrangement joins TRBV20-1 to TRBJ1-3; D not certain. The germline gives CDR1 DFQATT, CDR2 SNEGSKA (reference sequence). CDR3 size: 15 residues. V lost 3 bases to trimming and J lost 0 bases, with 12 bases between them. CDR3 protein: CSARKGIYSGNTIYF. CDR3 coding DNA: TGCAGTGCTAGGAAAGGGATCTACTCTGGAAACACCATATATTTT.

The V and J genes are TRBV5-6 and TRBJ2-1; no clear D. The length of the CDR3 is 16 residues. Germline V lookup: CDR1 SGHDT, CDR2 YYEEEE. Trimming took 6 bases from V and 1 from J, leaving 17 bases between them. As DNA, the CDR3 is TGTGCCAGCACCATTTGGACCGCAGGATCCTACAATGAGCAGTTCTTC. Its protein product is CASTIWTAGSYNEQFF. The variable domain in full, with the rest retrieved from reference TRBV5-6 and TRBJ2-1, is DAGVTQSPTHLIKTRGQQVTLRCSPKSGHDTVSWYQQALGQGPQFIFQYYEEEERQRGNFPDRFSGHQFPNYSSELNVNALLLGDSALYLCASTIWTAGSYNEQFFGPGTRLTVL.